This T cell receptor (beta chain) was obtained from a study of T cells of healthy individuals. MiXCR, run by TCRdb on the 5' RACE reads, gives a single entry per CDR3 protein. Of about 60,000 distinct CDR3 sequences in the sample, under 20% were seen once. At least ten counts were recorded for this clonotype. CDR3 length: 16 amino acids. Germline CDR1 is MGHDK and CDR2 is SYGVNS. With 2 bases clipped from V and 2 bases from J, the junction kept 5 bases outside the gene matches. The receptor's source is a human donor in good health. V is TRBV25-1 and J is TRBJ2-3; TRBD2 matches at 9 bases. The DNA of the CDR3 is TGTGCCAGCAGTGAACCGAGCGGGGGGAACACAGATACGCAGTATTTT. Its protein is CASSEPSGGNTDTQYF.